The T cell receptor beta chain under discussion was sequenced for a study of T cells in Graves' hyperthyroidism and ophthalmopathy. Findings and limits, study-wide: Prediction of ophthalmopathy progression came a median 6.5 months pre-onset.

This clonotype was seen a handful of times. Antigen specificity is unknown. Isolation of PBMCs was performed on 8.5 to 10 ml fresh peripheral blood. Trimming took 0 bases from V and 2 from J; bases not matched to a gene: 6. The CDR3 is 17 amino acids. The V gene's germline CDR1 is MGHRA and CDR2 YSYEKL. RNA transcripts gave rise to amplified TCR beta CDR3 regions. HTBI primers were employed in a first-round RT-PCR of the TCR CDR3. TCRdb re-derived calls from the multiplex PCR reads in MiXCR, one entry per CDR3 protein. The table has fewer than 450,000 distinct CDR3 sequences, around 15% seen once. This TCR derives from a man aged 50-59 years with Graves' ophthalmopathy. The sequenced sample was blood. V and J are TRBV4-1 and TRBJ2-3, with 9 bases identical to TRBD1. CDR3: CASSQDDRGTVTDTQYF. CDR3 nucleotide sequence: TGCGCCAGCAGCCAAGATGACAGGGGGACGGTCACAGATACGCAGTATTTT.